The rows below give T cell receptor beta chains drawn from one sample of a study of T-cell reconstitution after alpha-beta-depleted transplantation in children. TCRdb independently ran MiXCR on the PCR reads; one entry per CDR3 protein. Seen here are 450,000 to 600,000 distinct CDR3 sequences, 10% to 13% observed once, and the top ten hold roughly 2.1%. The specimen was PBMCs, collected before TCRalphabeta/CD19-depleted stem cell transplant. Every receptor here comes from a child younger than 10 with inherited bone marrow failure, due to receive a stem cell transplant. Both conserved end residues are part of each CDR3. The order of the fields is D gene, J gene, clone size, V gene, CDR3 DNA, CDR3 protein. D genes are given only for firm matches. Clone size is stated in some rows and not others, as once, few, many or a class when expanded.

TRBD2 | TRBJ2-7 | few | TRBV30 | TGTGCCTGGAGGCGACTAGCGGGAGGGTACGAGCAGTACTTC | CAWRRLAGGYEQYF
TRBD1 | TRBJ1-1 | many | TRBV7-8 | TGTGCCAGCAGCCCATGGACAGGGGAGGGTACTGAAGCTTTCTTT | CASSPWTGEGTEAFF
. | TRBJ2-1 | few | TRBV30 | TGTGCCTGGAGTGAGGGGTCCAGCTCCTACAATGAGCAGTTCTTC | CAWSEGSSSYNEQFF
. | TRBJ1-5 | many | TRBV12-3/TRBV12-4 | TGTGCCAGCAGTTTCAGCCTCGGGGGTAATCAGCCCCAGCATTTT | CASSFSLGGNQPQHF
. | TRBJ2-1 | many | TRBV5-1 | TGCGCCAGCAGCTTGGGCCTAGTGGGCAATGAGCAGTTCTTC | CASSLGLVGNEQFF
. | TRBJ1-2 | many | TRBV20-1 | TGCAGTGAAACTCCGGGGCCCGGCTACACCTTC | CSETPGPGYTF
TRBD2 | TRBJ2-7 | many | TRBV12-3/TRBV12-4 | TGTGCCAGCAGTCCGGGACTAGCGGACTACGAGCAGTACTTC | CASSPGLADYEQYF
. | TRBJ2-1 | few | TRBV27 | TGTGCCAGCAGTCAACCCCCTTGGCTCTACAATGAGCAGTTCTTC | CASSQPPWLYNEQFF
. | TRBJ2-3 | many | TRBV13 | TGTGCCAGCAGCGCCCAGGGCGATACGCAGTATTTT | CASSAQGDTQYF
. | TRBJ2-1 | many | TRBV10-2 | TGCGCCAGCAGCCCGACGAGCCCCCAAACTTACAATGAGCAGTTCTTC | CASSPTSPQTYNEQFF
TRBD2 | TRBJ2-7 | many | TRBV11-2 | TGTGCCAGCAGCTCCCCAGGGTCCAGCGGGGCCTCCTCCTACGAGCAGTACTTC | CASSSPGSSGASSYEQYF
TRBD1 | TRBJ1-5 | many | TRBV2 | TGTGCCAGCACTGAGGGGACAGGGGCCGTTAGCAATCAGCCCCAGCATTTT | CASTEGTGAVSNQPQHF
TRBD2 | TRBJ2-7 | many | TRBV25-1 | TGTGCCAGCAGTGGGACTAGCGAGCAGTACTTC | CASSGTSEQYF
. | TRBJ2-7 | . | TRBV20-1 | TGCAGTGCTAGAGTAGGGCTAGCAGACGAGCAGTACTTC | CSARVGLADEQYF
. | TRBJ1-1 | many | TRBV9 | TGTGCCAGCAGCCCCTTTTCGGGTGACACTGAAGCTTTCTTT | CASSPFSGDTEAFF
. | TRBJ1-5 | . | TRBV19 | TGTGCCAGTAGTATAGTAGGGGGGGGCAATCAGCCCCAGCATTTT | CASSIVGGGNQPQHF
TRBD2 | TRBJ2-1 | many | TRBV5-1 | TGCGCCAGCAGCTCCCGACTAGCCAATGAGCAGTTCTTC | CASSSRLANEQFF
TRBD1 | TRBJ1-4 | . | TRBV5-4 | TGTGCCAGCAGCCTGAGGTCCAGGGGGGATGAAAAACTGTTTTTT | CASSLRSRGDEKLFF
. | TRBJ1-4 | many | TRBV7-9 | TGTGCCAGCAGTCGGAGGACAGCTAATGAAAAACTGTTTTTT | CASSRRTANEKLFF
. | TRBJ2-1 | many | TRBV2 | TGTGCCAGCAGTAGCCGGGGGAATGGCGGTGAGCAGTTCTTC | CASSSRGNGGEQFF
TRBD2 | TRBJ2-1 | . | TRBV20-1 | TGCAGTGCTAGAAGGCTAGCGGGAGTCGATGAGCAGTTCTTC | CSARRLAGVDEQFF
. | TRBJ2-1 | many | TRBV7-6 | TGTGCCAGCAGCCCTCAGGCCCGAACTGAGCAGTTCTTC | CASSPQARTEQFF
. | TRBJ2-1 | . | TRBV28 | TGTGCCAGCAGTTTAGGGCCCGTTGATGGCTACAATGAGCAGTTCTTC | CASSLGPVDGYNEQFF